The clone carrying this T cell receptor (beta chain) has more than one count but fewer than ten. This specimen comes from a study of blood T cell repertoires in COVID-19. For the study at large: From the United States, Italy and Spain came samples of acute and convalescent COVID-19. PBMCs, B-cell-depleted T cells, or T cells provided the cDNA or gDNA that made up the material.

CDR1 is SGDLS and CDR2 is YYNGEE in the germline V gene. Trimming stripped 0 bases from V and 0 bases from J, with 7 bases between. The CDR3 consists of 15 residues. In the original processing: Scientists estimated how many nucleated cells there were by amplifying reference gene primers. The method was immunoSEQ multiplex PCR; TCRdb's version includes in-frame clones alone and lacks a portion of them. The V and J calls and clone size were taken over from that table, and D and trimming were inferred from the DNA. The table lists around 140,000 clones, around 90% of them singletons. The sample consisted of peripheral blood. V and J are TRBV9 and TRBJ1-3; TRBD1 might be the D (5 bases). This TCR derives from a man aged 65-85 years with acute or convalescent COVID-19. CDR3 bases: TGTGCCAGCAGCGTAGGTACAGGCTCTGGAAACACCATATATTTT. Residues: CASSVGTGSGNTIYF.